Below, one T cell receptor beta chain is given with its context. This specimen comes from a study of blood T cell repertoires in COVID-19. Authors' processing steps: By means of reference gene primer amplification, nucleated cell counts were estimated. The protocol was immunoSEQ multiplex PCR, while the TCRdb copy is restricted to in-frame clones and leaves out a portion. D and trimming were read from the DNA, whereas the V and J calls and clone size are those reported in that table. The data contain roughly 130,000 clones, more than 75% of them singletons. CDR3 length: 16 amino acids. CDR1 is MGHRA, CDR2 YSYEKL, per germline. V was cut by 0 bases and J by 3 bases, with 12 bases left in between.

The sample consisted of peripheral blood. The sequence was collected from a man aged 80 or over with acute or convalescent COVID-19. J is TRBJ2-4 and V is TRBV4-1; D possibly corresponds to TRBD2 (6 bases). The CDR3 protein is CASSQDPWGDKNIQYF. For the CDR3, the DNA is TGCGCCAGCAGCCAAGATCCATGGGGGGACAAAAACATTCAGTACTTC.